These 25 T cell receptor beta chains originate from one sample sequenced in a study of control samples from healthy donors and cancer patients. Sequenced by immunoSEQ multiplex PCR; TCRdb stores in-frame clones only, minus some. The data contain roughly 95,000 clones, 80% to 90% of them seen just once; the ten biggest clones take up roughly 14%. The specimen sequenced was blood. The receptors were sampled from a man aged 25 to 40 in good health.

For the CDR3, the DNA is TGTGCCAGCCGGAGGGGTCCGAACACTGAAGCTTTCTTT. Translated: CASRRGPNTEAFF. This chain links TRBV7-2 with TRBJ1-1; the D gene is possibly TRBD1 (5 bases). V lost 8 bases to trimming and J lost 1 base, with 11 bases between them. CDR1 is SGHTA and CDR2 is FQGNSA in the germline V gene. The CDR3 is 13 amino acids. Full variable domain (remainder filled in from reference TRBV7-2 and TRBJ1-1): GAGVSQSPSNKVTEKGKDVELRCDPISGHTALYWYRQSLGQGLEFLIYFQGNSAPDKSGLPSDRFSAERTGGSVSTLTIQRTQQEDSAVYLCASRRGPNTEAFFGQGTRLTVV.

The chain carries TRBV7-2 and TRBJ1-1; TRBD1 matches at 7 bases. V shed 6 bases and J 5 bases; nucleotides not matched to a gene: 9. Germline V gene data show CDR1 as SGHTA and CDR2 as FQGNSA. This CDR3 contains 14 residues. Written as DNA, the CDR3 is TGTGCCAGCAGTCGTGACAGGGCGGGAACTGAAGCTTTCTTT. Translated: CASSRDRAGTEAFF.

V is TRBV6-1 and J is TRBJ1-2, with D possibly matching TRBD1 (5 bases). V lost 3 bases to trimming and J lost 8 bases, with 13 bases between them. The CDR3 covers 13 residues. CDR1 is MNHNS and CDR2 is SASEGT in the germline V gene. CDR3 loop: CASSDRDARGYTF. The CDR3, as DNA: TGTGCCAGCAGTGACCGGGACGCTCGGGGCTACACCTTC.

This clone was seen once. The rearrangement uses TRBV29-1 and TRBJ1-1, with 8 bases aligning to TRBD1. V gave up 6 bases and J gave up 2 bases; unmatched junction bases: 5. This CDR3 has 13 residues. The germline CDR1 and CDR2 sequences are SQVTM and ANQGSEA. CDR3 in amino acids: CSVRQGRNTEAFF. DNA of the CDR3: TGCAGCGTCCGACAGGGGCGAAACACTGAAGCTTTCTTT.

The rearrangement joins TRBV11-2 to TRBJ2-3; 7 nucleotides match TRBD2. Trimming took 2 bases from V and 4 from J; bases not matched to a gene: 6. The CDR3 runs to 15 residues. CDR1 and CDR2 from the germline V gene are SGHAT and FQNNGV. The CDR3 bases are TGTGCCAGCAGCTTATCGGCGGGAGTATCAGATACGCAGTATTTT. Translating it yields CASSLSAGVSDTQYF.

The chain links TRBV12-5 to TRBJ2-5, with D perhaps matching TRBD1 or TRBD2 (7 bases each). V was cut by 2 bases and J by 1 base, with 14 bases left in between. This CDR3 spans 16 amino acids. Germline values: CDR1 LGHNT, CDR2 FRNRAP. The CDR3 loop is CASGLNDREGQETQYF. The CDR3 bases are TGTGCTAGTGGTTTGAACGACAGGGAGGGCCAAGAGACCCAGTACTTC.

Here the CDR3 DNA reads TGTGCCAGCTCACCAGGTCCCTCGAACACCGGGGAGCTGTTTTTT. As protein: CASSPGPSNTGELFF. The chain is built from TRBV18 and TRBJ2-2; D unresolved. Trimming took 2 bases from V and 0 from J, leaving 7 bases between them. Germline values: CDR1 KGHSH, CDR2 LQKENI. This CDR3 has 15 residues.

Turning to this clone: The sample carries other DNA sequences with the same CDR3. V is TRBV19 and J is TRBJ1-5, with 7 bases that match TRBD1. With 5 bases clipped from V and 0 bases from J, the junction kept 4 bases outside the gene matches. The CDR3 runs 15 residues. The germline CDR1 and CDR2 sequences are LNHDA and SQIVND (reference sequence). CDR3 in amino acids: CASSVGTASNQPQHF. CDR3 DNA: TGTGCCAGTAGTGTTGGGACAGCTAGCAATCAGCCCCAGCATTTT. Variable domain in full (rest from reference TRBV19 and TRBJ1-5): DGGITQSPKYLFRKEGQNVTLSCEQNLNHDAMYWYRQDPGQGLRLIYYSQIVNDFQKGDIAEGYSVSREKKESFPLTVTSAQKNPTAFYLCASSVGTASNQPQHFGDGTRLSIL.

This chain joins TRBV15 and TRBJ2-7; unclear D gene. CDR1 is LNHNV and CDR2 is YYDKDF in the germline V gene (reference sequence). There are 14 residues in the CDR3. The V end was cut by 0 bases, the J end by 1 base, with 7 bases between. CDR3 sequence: CATSRDMASYEQYF. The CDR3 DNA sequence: TGTGCCACCAGCAGAGATATGGCTTCCTACGAGCAGTACTTC.

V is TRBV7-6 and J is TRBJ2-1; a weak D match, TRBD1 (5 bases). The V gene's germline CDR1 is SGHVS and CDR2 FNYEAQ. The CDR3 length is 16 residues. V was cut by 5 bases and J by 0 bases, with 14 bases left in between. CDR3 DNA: TGTGCCAGCAGCGCAAGGGGAAGGGGCTCCTACAATGAGCAGTTCTTC. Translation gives CASSARGRGSYNEQFF.

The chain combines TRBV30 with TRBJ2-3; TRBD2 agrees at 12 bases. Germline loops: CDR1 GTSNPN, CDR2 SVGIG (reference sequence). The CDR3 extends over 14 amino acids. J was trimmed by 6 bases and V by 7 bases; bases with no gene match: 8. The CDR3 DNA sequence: TGTGCCTACCGACTAGCGGGAGCGATGGATACGCAGTATTTT. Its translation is CAYRLAGAMDTQYF.

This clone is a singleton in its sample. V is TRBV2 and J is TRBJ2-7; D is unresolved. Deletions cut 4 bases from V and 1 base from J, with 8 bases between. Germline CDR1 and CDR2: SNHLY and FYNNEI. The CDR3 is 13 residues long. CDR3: CASSARDSYEQYF. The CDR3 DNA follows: TGTGCCAGCAGTGCGCGTGATTCCTACGAGCAGTACTTC.

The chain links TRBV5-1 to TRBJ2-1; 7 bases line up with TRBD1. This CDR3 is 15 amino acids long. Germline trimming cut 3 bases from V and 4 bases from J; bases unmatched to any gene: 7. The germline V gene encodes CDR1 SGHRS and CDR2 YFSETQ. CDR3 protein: CASSWTTGRYNEQFF. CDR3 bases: TGCGCCAGCAGCTGGACGACAGGGAGATACAATGAGCAGTTCTTC.

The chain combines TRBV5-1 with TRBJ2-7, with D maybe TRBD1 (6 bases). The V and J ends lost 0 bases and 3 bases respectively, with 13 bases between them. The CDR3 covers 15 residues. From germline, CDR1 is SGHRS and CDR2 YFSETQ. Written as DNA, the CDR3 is TGCGCCAGCAGCTTGGATGCGACAGGCAGCTACGAGCAGTACTTC. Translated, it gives CASSLDATGSYEQYF.

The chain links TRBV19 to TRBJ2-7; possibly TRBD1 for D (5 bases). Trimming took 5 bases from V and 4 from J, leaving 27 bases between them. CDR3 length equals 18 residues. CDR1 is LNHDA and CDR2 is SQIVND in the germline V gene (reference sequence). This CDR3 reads CASSPKPPTAPALYEQYF. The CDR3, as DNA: TGTGCCAGTAGTCCAAAACCTCCGACAGCTCCGGCCCTGTACGAGCAGTACTTC.

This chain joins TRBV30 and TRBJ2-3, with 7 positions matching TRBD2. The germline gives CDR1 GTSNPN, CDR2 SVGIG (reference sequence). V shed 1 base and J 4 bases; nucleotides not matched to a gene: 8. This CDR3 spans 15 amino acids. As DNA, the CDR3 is TGTGCCTGGAGTGGACTGACTAGCATCGCAGATACGCAGTATTTT. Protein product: CAWSGLTSIADTQYF.

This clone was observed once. The CDR3 region has the DNA TGTGCCATCCAACAGGGTGTTGTTTTTCAAGAGACCCAGTACTTC. This encodes CAIQQGVVFQETQYF. The chain recombines TRBV6-5 with TRBJ2-5; D may be TRBD1 (6 bases). The germline V gene has CDR1 MNHEY and CDR2 SVGAGI. V lost 10 bases to trimming and J lost 2 bases, with 20 bases between them. The CDR3 totals 15 residues.

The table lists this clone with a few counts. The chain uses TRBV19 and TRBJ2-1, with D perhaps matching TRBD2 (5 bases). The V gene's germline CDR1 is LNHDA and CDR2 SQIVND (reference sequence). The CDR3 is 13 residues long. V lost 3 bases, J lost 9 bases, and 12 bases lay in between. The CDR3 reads CASSIGSRGEQFF. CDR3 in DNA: TGTGCCAGTAGTATCGGGTCCCGGGGTGAGCAGTTCTTC. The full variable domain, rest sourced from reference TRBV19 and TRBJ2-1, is DGGITQSPKYLFRKEGQNVTLSCEQNLNHDAMYWYRQDPGQGLRLIYYSQIVNDFQKGDIAEGYSVSREKKESFPLTVTSAQKNPTAFYLCASSIGSRGEQFFGPGTRLTVL.

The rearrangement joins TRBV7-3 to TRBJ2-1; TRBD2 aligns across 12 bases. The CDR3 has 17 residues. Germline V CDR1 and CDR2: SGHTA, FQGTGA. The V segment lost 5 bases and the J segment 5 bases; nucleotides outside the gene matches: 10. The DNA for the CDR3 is TGTGCCAGCAGCCCCCGACTAGCGGGAGCCGGGAACAATGAGCAGTTCTTC. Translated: CASSPRLAGAGNNEQFF.

Here the CDR3 DNA reads TGTGCCAGCAGCTTTTGGGGCACAAAGGGAAAACTGTTTTTT. Translating gives CASSFWGTKGKLFF. J is TRBJ1-4 and V is TRBV5-6; the D gene is possibly TRBD1 (5 bases). The CDR3 has 14 residues. Germline V gene sequence: CDR1 SGHDT, CDR2 YYEEEE. V lost 2 bases, J lost 10 bases, and 15 bases lay in between.

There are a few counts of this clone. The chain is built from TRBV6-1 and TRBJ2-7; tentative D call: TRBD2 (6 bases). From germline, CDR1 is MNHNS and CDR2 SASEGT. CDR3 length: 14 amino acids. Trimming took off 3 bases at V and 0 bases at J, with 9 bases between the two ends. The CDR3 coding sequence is TGTGCCAGCAGTGAGAGGCGGGGCTCCTACGAGCAGTACTTC. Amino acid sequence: CASSERRGSYEQYF.

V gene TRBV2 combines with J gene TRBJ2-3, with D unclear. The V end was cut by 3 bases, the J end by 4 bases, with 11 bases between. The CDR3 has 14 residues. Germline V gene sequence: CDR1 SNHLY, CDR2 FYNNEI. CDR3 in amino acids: CASSEAAASDTQYF. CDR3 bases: TGTGCCAGCAGTGAGGCCGCCGCGTCAGATACGCAGTATTTT.

CDR3 coding DNA: TGTGCTAGTGCCGCCTTAGAGGGTAGCGGGAGGCCCAGGGCCTACGAGCAGTACTTC. The encoded protein is CASAALEGSGRPRAYEQYF. V gene TRBV12-5 combines with J gene TRBJ2-7, with 10 bases that match TRBD2. CDR1 is LGHNT and CDR2 is FRNRAP in the germline V gene. The CDR3 has 19 amino acids. Trimming at V came to 7 bases and at J to 2 bases, leaving 20 bases not matched to a gene.

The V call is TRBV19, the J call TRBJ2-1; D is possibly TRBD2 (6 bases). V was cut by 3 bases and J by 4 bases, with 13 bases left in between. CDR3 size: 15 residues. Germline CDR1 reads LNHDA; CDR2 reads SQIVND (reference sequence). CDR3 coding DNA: TGTGCCAGTAGTATTAGACTAGTCGGGTACAATGAGCAGTTCTTC. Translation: CASSIRLVGYNEQFF.

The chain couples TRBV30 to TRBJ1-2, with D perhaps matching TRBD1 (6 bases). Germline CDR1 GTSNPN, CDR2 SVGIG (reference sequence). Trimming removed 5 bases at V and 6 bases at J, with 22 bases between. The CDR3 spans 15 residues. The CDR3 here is CAWDNPRPQGNGYTF. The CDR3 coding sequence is TGTGCCTGGGATAACCCTAGACCACAGGGTAATGGCTACACCTTC.